This T cell receptor (beta chain) was sequenced in a study of blood T cell repertoires in COVID-19 (dated by TCRdb to 2018 to 2021). General notes on the study: Samples from collaborators originated in the United States, Italy and Spain and spanned both the acute and convalescent phases of COVID-19. The repertoires were made available in a free public database intended to serve as a resource for research on the immune response to SARS-CoV-2. Where available, HLA class I and class II types were taken from metadata supplied by the sample provider and were not determined by assay-based typing. Samples came from the ongoing ImmuneRACE study (first 160 participants) plus 1,254 subjects from 6 global collaborators. The sample metadata nearly always contained a de-identified subject ID, COVID-19 status, age in years and sex. Subjects who had been exposed to COVID-19, were actively infected with it, or had recovered from it provided the deeply sampled blood TCRbeta repertoires that made up the dataset. The material from the prospective study consisted of cDNA or gDNA derived from T cells, B-cell-depleted T cells, or PBMCs.

General findings and caveats noted by the study authors: The quantity of clinical and demographic metadata differed by source and by participant and was supplied without curation.

The CDR3, from cysteine to phenylalanine, totals 16 residues. This entry keeps only the CDR3 DNA: 48 bases, framed from base 1. CDR1 and CDR2 are read off the germline V gene (reference sequence) as LNHNV and YYDKDF. V is cut back by 5 bases and J by 1 base, with 7 bases in the junction unmatched. In the prospective study, participants were roughly 18 to 95 years old, resided in about two dozen geographic areas of the United States, and were enrolled through a virtual design. To assign participants to cohorts, the prospective study relied on clinical history that participants themselves reported in a screening survey and a study questionnaire. Each participant in the prospective study had whole blood, serum and a nasopharyngeal or oropharyngeal swab collected by mobile phlebotomists. Over an approximately 2-month period, participants in the prospective study had the option of providing additional blood draws and questionnaires. Prospective study blood samples were shipped either frozen or at room temperature before DNA extraction.

In the case of this clone: Its antigen is currently not known. Per-base quality was not reported, and no clone a single base away is much larger than it.

The immunoSEQ Assay, a bias-controlled multiplex PCR, was used to amplify TCRbeta CDR3 regions from genomic DNA. In the original analysis: The number of nucleated cells in each sample was estimated from the amplification of reference gene primers within the assay. To quantify the absolute abundance of each unique TCRbeta CDR3 rearrangement, sequence reads were collapsed and filtered. For each sample, productive Simpson clonality was calculated by taking the square root of Simpson's diversity index across productive rearrangements. This is the immuneACCESS table as TCRdb keeps it, with only in-frame sequences that have V and J called. A part of the clones is gone; compared with another copy, unresolved V genes explain less than half, and the rest is unexplained. That table furnishes V, J and clone size, whereas the DNA furnished D and trimming. Across this sample there are fewer than 200,000 clones, with 82% seen only once. The top ten hold about 5.5% of the sample.

Sequenced: PBMCs or T cells enriched from blood (not recorded which). The chain is encoded by TRBV15 joined to TRBJ2-3; 9 of the junction bases match TRBD1. The source is a woman aged 55-70 years with acute COVID-19. Here is the DNA: TGTGCCACCAGCGTAAGGACAGGGGCTGGCACAGATACGCAGTATTTT. This sequence encodes CATSVRTGAGTDTQYF. When the CDR3 is completed using the reference TRBV15 and TRBJ2-3 genes on either side, the full variable domain is DAMVIQNPRYQVTQFGKPVTLSCSQTLNHNVMYWYQQKSSQAPKLLFHYYDKDFNNEADTPDNFQSRRPNTSFCFLDIRSPGLGDTAMYLCATSVRTGAGTDTQYFGPGTRLTVL.